Sequencing of this T cell receptor (beta chain) was carried out in a study of T cells after yellow fever vaccination. 5'RACE template switching added a universal primer site and UMIs to TCR cDNA. TCRdb used MiXCR to reprocess the 5' RACE reads, holding one entry per CDR3 protein. Among some 550,000 distinct CDR3 sequences listed, roughly a fifth were seen once. V shed 3 bases, J shed 1 base, and the junction held 0 bases outside the gene matches. Per germline, CDR1 SGHAT and CDR2 FQNNGV. The CDR3 consists of 15 residues. The input for sequencing was PBMCs, taken 15 days after the yellow fever booster vaccination. The chain has TRBV11-2 and TRBJ2-3; 11 nucleotides align to TRBD2. This receptor was taken from a young man who received the YFV17D yellow fever vaccine. This CDR3 is CASSFSGRGTDTQYF. CDR3 DNA sequence: TGTGCCAGCAGCTTTAGCGGGAGGGGCACAGATACGCAGTATTTT.